A single sample gave rise to the 27 T cell receptor beta chains below, sequenced in a study of PD-1 blockade in mismatch repair-deficient tumors. Generated by immunoSEQ multiplex PCR, the TCRdb table keeps only in-frame clones and is missing some. The sample consists of roughly 49,000 clones, 77% of them appearing once. The specimen was PBMCs, collected before pembrolizumab treatment. Source of these receptors: an adult with mismatch repair-deficient cancer.

This chain links TRBV2 with TRBJ2-2; maybe TRBD1 (6 bases). In germline, CDR1 is SNHLY, CDR2 FYNNEI. This CDR3 is 13 amino acids long. V lost 6 bases, J lost 6 bases, and 11 bases lay in between. This CDR3 is CASRATGAGELFF. The CDR3 DNA is TGTGCCAGCAGGGCGACAGGAGCCGGGGAGCTGTTTTTT. Drawing the rest from reference TRBV2 and TRBJ2-2, the complete variable domain is EPEVTQTPSHQVTQMGQEVILRCVPISNHLYFYWYRQILGQKVEFLVSFYNNEISEKSEIFDDQFSVERPDGSNFTLKIRSTKLEDSAMYFCASRATGAGELFFGEGSRLTVL.

The chain combines TRBV19 with TRBJ1-1, with a possible D match to TRBD1 (6 bases). Germline CDR1 reads LNHDA; CDR2 reads SQIVND (reference sequence). V was cut by 6 bases and J by 5 bases, with 22 bases left in between. The CDR3 totals 16 residues. The CDR3 sequence: CASRQGSSRQSTEAFF. The CDR3 region has the DNA TGTGCCAGTAGGCAGGGGTCTTCCCGACAAAGTACTGAAGCTTTCTTT.

The genes are TRBV28 and TRBJ2-7; TRBD1 aligns across 8 bases. The CDR3 contains 14 residues. With 4 bases clipped from V and 1 base from J, the junction kept 3 bases outside the gene matches. Germline CDR1 reads MDHEN; CDR2 reads SYDVKM. The CDR3 is CASSSGQASYEQYF. The CDR3 DNA follows: TGTGCCAGCAGTTCGGGACAGGCTTCCTACGAGCAGTACTTC.

This clone has a single count. CDR3 bases: TGCAGCGTTGATACTCAGGGGGACTCTGGGGCCAACGTCCTGACTTTC. This gives the protein CSVDTQGDSGANVLTF. The J gene is TRBJ2-6, the V gene TRBV29-1; TRBD1 agrees at 7 bases. The V segment lost 3 bases and the J segment 0 bases; nucleotides outside the gene matches: 5. CDR1 is SQVTM and CDR2 is ANQGSEA in the germline V gene. The length of the CDR3 is 16 residues.

The chain links TRBV14 to TRBJ2-1, with 7 bases fitting TRBD2. Germline V gene data show CDR1 as SGHDN and CDR2 as FVKESK. V shed 2 bases and J 3 bases; nucleotides not matched to a gene: 1. The CDR3 runs 14 residues. CDR3 loop: CASSQRTSYNEQFF. The CDR3 nucleotides are TGTGCCAGCAGCCAAAGGACTAGCTACAATGAGCAGTTCTTC.

The rearrangement joins TRBV5-3 to TRBJ2-7; 13 nucleotides line up with TRBD2. Being an ORF, TRBV5-3 has a function that is uncertain. V lost 0 bases and J lost 3; bases outside the gene matches: 6. This CDR3 is built from 17 residues. The CDR3 sequence is CARSLAQLAGGNYEQYF. DNA for the CDR3: TGTGCCAGAAGCTTGGCCCAACTAGCGGGAGGGAACTACGAGCAGTACTTC.

For the CDR3, the DNA is TGTGCCAGCAGTTTAAATGACAGGAACTATGGCTACACCTTC. Protein sequence: CASSLNDRNYGYTF. The chain couples TRBV28 to TRBJ1-2, with a weak D call TRBD1 (6 bases). Per the germline V gene, CDR1 is MDHEN and CDR2 is SYDVKM. This CDR3 comprises 14 residues. Trimming stripped 2 bases from V and 2 bases from J, with 9 bases between.

The CDR3 DNA reads TGCGCCAGCAGCCAAGAACCAGAAGAGACCCAGTACTTC. Its protein product is CASSQEPEETQYF. The chain carries TRBV4-1 and TRBJ2-5; D not resolved. The CDR3 contains 13 residues. The ends were cut back, 0 bases at V and 3 bases at J, with 5 bases in the middle. Germline CDR1 MGHRA, CDR2 YSYEKL.

This clone occurred once. The genes are TRBV7-9 and TRBJ2-2, with 10 bases fitting TRBD1. The CDR3 spans 15 residues. CDR1 and CDR2 (germline): SEHNR, FQNEAQ (reference sequence). Germline trimming cut 1 base from V and 6 bases from J; bases unmatched to any gene: 2. CDR3 sequence (DNA): TGTGCCAGCAGCTTAGAGACAGGGGGCCCCGGGGAGCTGTTTTTT. This encodes CASSLETGGPGELFF.

The chain combines TRBV30 with TRBJ2-6, with 9 positions matching TRBD1. The germline V gene encodes CDR1 GTSNPN and CDR2 SVGIG (reference sequence). This CDR3 contains 17 residues. V shed 8 bases and J 2 bases; nucleotides not matched to a gene: 13. CDR3 sequence reads: CARSRDRASAGANVLTF. The CDR3 coding sequence is TGTGCCCGCTCCCGGGACAGGGCATCTGCTGGGGCCAACGTCCTGACTTTC.

In this sample, this clone turned up a few times. The chain recombines TRBV5-4 with TRBJ2-7; 10 positions agree with TRBD1. J was trimmed by 4 bases and V by 3 bases; bases with no gene match: 4. Germline CDR1 SGHNT, CDR2 YYREEE (reference sequence). This CDR3 comprises 14 residues. The CDR3 loop reads CASSSRQGAYEQYF. The DNA for the CDR3 is TGTGCCAGCAGCTCCCGACAGGGGGCATACGAGCAGTACTTC.

This clone was found a few times. The chain joins TRBV4-1 to TRBJ2-4; 7 bases line up with TRBD1. The CDR3 loop spans 13 amino acids. Unmatched junction bases numbered 10, after V lost 2 bases and J lost 15 bases. CDR1 and CDR2 (germline): MGHRA, YSYEKL. The CDR3 loop reads CASSQIPGTEAYF. As DNA, the CDR3 is TGCGCCAGCAGCCAAATACCCGGGACAGAAGCGTACTTC.

The gene calls are TRBV11-3 and TRBJ2-3; TRBD1 matches at 9 bases. The CDR3 consists of 15 residues. Germline CDR1 SGHNT, CDR2 YENEEA. J lost 5 bases, V lost 0 bases, and 3 bases had no gene match. The CDR3 reads CASSLEGTGRDTQYF. The DNA of the CDR3 is TGTGCCAGCAGCTTAGAGGGGACAGGGAGAGATACGCAGTATTTT.

The table lists this clone with a few counts. The V gene is TRBV30, the J gene TRBJ2-1; 11 nucleotides agree with TRBD2. The germline gives CDR1 GTSNPN, CDR2 SVGIG (reference sequence). Trimming cost V 1 base and J 9 bases; bases outside gene matches: 5. There are 14 residues in the CDR3. The CDR3 DNA reads TGTGCCTGGAGTGGAGGGACTAGCGGCGCTGAGCAGTTCTTC. Protein product: CAWSGGTSGAEQFF.

The chain carries TRBV28 and TRBJ2-7; 9 nucleotides align to TRBD1. The CDR3 is 13 residues long. Germline CDR1 is MDHEN and CDR2 is SYDVKM. J gave up 3 bases and V 8 bases, and 5 bases lay outside the gene matches. The CDR3 region is CASGGQGSYEQYF. CDR3 sequence (DNA): TGTGCCAGCGGGGGACAGGGAAGCTACGAGCAGTACTTC.

The chain carries TRBV19 and TRBJ2-1, with TRBD2 matching over 7 bases. Germline CDR1 is LNHDA and CDR2 is SQIVND (reference sequence). Trimming at V came to 5 bases and at J to 4 bases, leaving 11 bases not matched to a gene. CDR3 length equals 16 residues. CDR3 in amino acids: CASSFETSRTYNEQFF. CDR3 coding DNA: TGTGCCAGTAGTTTCGAGACTAGCCGAACTTACAATGAGCAGTTCTTC.

This clone appeared a few times. The genes are TRBV15 and TRBJ2-7; 8 bases fit TRBD1. Germline V gene data show CDR1 as LNHNV and CDR2 as YYDKDF (reference sequence). The CDR3 covers 15 residues. The V gene end was trimmed by 2 bases and the J gene end by 0 bases; junction bases not matched to a gene: 3. CDR3 nucleotide sequence: TGTGCCACCAGCAGACAGGGGGCTAGCTCCTACGAGCAGTACTTC. Its translation is CATSRQGASSYEQYF.

The V call is TRBV7-2, the J call TRBJ2-5, with D possibly TRBD2 on 6 matching bases. V gave up 1 base and J gave up 4 bases, with 13 bases separating them. This CDR3 comprises 15 residues. Germline V lookup: CDR1 SGHTA, CDR2 FQGNSA. CDR3 region: CASSLVLGSGETQYF. The DNA of the CDR3 is TGTGCCAGCAGCTTAGTTCTCGGGAGCGGAGAGACCCAGTACTTC.

CDR3 sequence: CASTLQVADTQYF. In DNA form, the CDR3 reads TGTGCCAGCACTCTCCAAGTGGCAGATACGCAGTATTTT. The genes are TRBV7-2 and TRBJ2-3, with unresolved D. This CDR3 has 13 residues. Trimming removed 7 bases from V and 4 bases from J, with 12 bases in between. CDR1 SGHTA and CDR2 FQGNSA come from the germline V gene.

The gene calls are TRBV5-1 and TRBJ1-2; 7 nucleotides match TRBD1. V trimming: 4 bases; J trimming: 4 bases; junction bases outside the gene matches: 10. The germline CDR1 and CDR2 sequences are SGHRS and YFSETQ. The CDR3 consists of 15 residues. The CDR3 reads CASSLGTASTYGYTF. In DNA, the CDR3 is TGCGCCAGCAGCCTAGGGACAGCCAGTACCTATGGCTACACCTTC.

V gene TRBV29-1 combines with J gene TRBJ2-3; D gene unclear. Germline loops: CDR1 SQVTM, CDR2 ANQGSEA. The CDR3 spans 11 residues. Trimming removed 3 bases from V and 4 bases from J, with 5 bases in between. CDR3 region: CSVDAPDTQYF. The CDR3 coding sequence is TGCAGCGTTGACGCCCCAGATACGCAGTATTTT.

The chain carries TRBV5-1 and TRBJ2-3; D is unclear. The CDR3 length is 17 residues. Looked up from germline, CDR1 is SGHRS and CDR2 is YFSETQ. V lost 0 bases and J 0 bases, leaving 14 bases between the germline ends. CDR3 protein: CASSLGRAQSSTDTQYF. The CDR3, as DNA: TGCGCCAGCAGCTTGGGTAGGGCCCAGTCAAGCACAGATACGCAGTATTTT.

The gene calls are TRBV5-1 and TRBJ2-7; D perhaps matches TRBD1 (5 bases). Germline V gene sequence: CDR1 SGHRS, CDR2 YFSETQ. The germline V and J ends were trimmed by 4 bases and 0 bases, with 14 bases remaining between them. The CDR3 runs to 15 residues. CDR3 bases: TGCGCCAGCAGCCCGGAAGGGGTAGGCTCCTACGAGCAGTACTTC. Amino acids: CASSPEGVGSYEQYF.

The chain joins TRBV6-1 to TRBJ1-2; TRBD1 agrees at 8 bases. The junction had 10 bases not matched to a gene; V was cut back by 1 base and J by 6 bases. The CDR3 runs to 16 residues. Germline CDR1 reads MNHNS; CDR2 reads SASEGT. The CDR3 reads CASSEGPGGKINGYTF. The CDR3 nucleotides read TGTGCCAGCAGTGAAGGGCCAGGGGGCAAGATAAATGGCTACACCTTC.

The CDR3 spells CASRVQGAGAFF. In nucleotides, the CDR3 is TGTGCCAGCAGAGTTCAGGGCGCCGGGGCTTTCTTT. The chain joins TRBV2 to TRBJ1-1; a possible D gene is TRBD1 (5 bases). This CDR3 has 12 residues. Trimming shortened V by 6 bases and J by 11 bases, and 16 bases separated the two germline ends. Per the germline V gene, CDR1 is SNHLY and CDR2 is FYNNEI.

This clone is termed medium-sized. This chain links TRBV4-2 with TRBJ1-1; 11 bases match TRBD1. Per germline, CDR1 LGHNA and CDR2 YNFKEQ. This CDR3 has 16 residues. Losses at the gene ends were 4 bases for V and 1 base for J; bases not matched to a gene: 5. The CDR3 bases are TGTGCCAGCAGCCTAGGGACAGGGGGAAAGAACACTGAAGCTTTCTTT. Its protein is CASSLGTGGKNTEAFF.

The chain recombines TRBV6-1 with TRBJ2-7; 10 bases align to TRBD2. The V segment lost 7 bases and the J segment 3 bases; nucleotides outside the gene matches: 6. There are 14 residues in the CDR3. Germline values: CDR1 MNHNS, CDR2 SASEGT. The CDR3 loop reads CASKASGSVYEQYF. The CDR3 nucleotides are TGTGCCAGCAAGGCTAGCGGGAGTGTCTACGAGCAGTACTTC.